This passage covers 19 T cell receptor beta chains from one sample sequenced in a study of type 1 regulatory T cells. TCRdb ran MiXCR on the reads and lists one entry per CDR3 protein. Of about 62,000 distinct CDR3 sequences listed, around 62% are singletons. These receptors are not linked to any known antigen. Sequenced sample: cultured non-Tr1 T cells, either the whole culture or a sorted T cell fraction (not recorded which). The receptors stem from a human donor in good health.

The chain carries TRBV20-1 and TRBJ2-7; D might be TRBD1 (6 bases). The germline V gene encodes CDR1 DFQATT and CDR2 SNEGSKA (reference sequence). This CDR3 contains 14 residues. Deletions cut 6 bases from V and 0 bases from J, with 15 bases between. The CDR3 is CSAPRQANSYEQYF. The CDR3, as DNA: TGCAGTGCCCCACGACAGGCGAACTCCTACGAGCAGTACTTC.

For the CDR3, the DNA is TGTGCCAGCAGCCATGAATCAGCGGGAGTTAGCTCCTACGAGCAGTACTTC. This gives the protein CASSHESAGVSSYEQYF. This chain connects TRBV4-2 to TRBJ2-7, with TRBD2 matching 8 bases. Germline lookup yields CDR1 LGHNA and CDR2 YNFKEQ. V trimming: 3 bases; J trimming: 0 bases; junction bases outside the gene matches: 10. The CDR3 spans 17 residues.

In its sample, this clonotype was seen once. The CDR3 region is CSAGTGASNQPQHF. The CDR3 coding sequence is TGCAGTGCCGGAACAGGGGCTTCAAATCAGCCCCAGCATTTT. V is TRBV20-1 and J is TRBJ1-5; TRBD1 aligns across 7 bases. Germline values: CDR1 DFQATT, CDR2 SNEGSKA (reference sequence). CDR3 length: 14 amino acids. Unmatched junction bases numbered 9, after V lost 6 bases and J lost 4 bases.

The chain uses TRBV6-2 or TRBV6-3 and TRBJ2-1; D possibly corresponds to TRBD2 (6 bases). The germline V and J ends were trimmed by 2 bases and 4 bases, with 12 bases remaining between them. Germline V gene data show CDR1 as MNHEY and CDR2 as SVGEGT. The CDR3 has 15 amino acids. Here the CDR3 reads CASSYGGSGYNEQFF. The CDR3 DNA follows: TGTGCCAGCAGTTACGGCGGTAGCGGATACAATGAGCAGTTCTTC.

The chain carries TRBV12-3 or TRBV12-4 and TRBJ1-1, with D uncertain. V lost 3 bases and J 4 bases, leaving 9 bases between the germline ends. This CDR3 contains 13 residues. The CDR3 here is CASSLQESTEAFF. CDR3 DNA sequence: TGTGCCAGCAGTTTGCAGGAGAGCACTGAAGCTTTCTTT.

The rearrangement links TRBV4-1 to TRBJ2-5; unclear D gene. V gave up 2 bases and J gave up 2 bases, with 12 bases separating them. The CDR3 has 15 amino acids. Germline V CDR1 and CDR2: MGHRA, YSYEKL. CDR3 sequence reads: CASSQTPINQETQYF. The CDR3 nucleotides are TGCGCCAGCAGCCAAACCCCGATTAATCAAGAGACCCAGTACTTC.

This chain joins TRBV5-4 and TRBJ2-4; 9 nucleotides match TRBD2. V trimming: 0 bases; J trimming: 1 base; junction bases outside the gene matches: 8. Germline V CDR1 and CDR2: SGHNT, YYREEE (reference sequence). The CDR3 covers 18 residues. The CDR3 loop is CASSLDVAGASAKNIQYF. CDR3 coding DNA: TGTGCCAGCAGCTTGGACGTAGCGGGAGCCTCGGCCAAAAACATTCAGTACTTC.

Here the CDR3 reads CASSRQDLSYEQYF. The CDR3 DNA reads as TGTGCCAGCAGCAGACAGGACCTCTCCTACGAGCAGTACTTC. This chain links TRBV13 with TRBJ2-7, with D possibly matching TRBD1 (6 bases). From germline, CDR1 is PRHDT and CDR2 FYEKMQ (reference sequence). Deletions cut 5 bases from V and 0 bases from J, with 11 bases between. This CDR3 is 14 amino acids long.

V usage is TRBV11-2 and J usage is TRBJ2-1, with D possibly TRBD2 on 6 matching bases. Germline CDR1 and CDR2: SGHAT and FQNNGV. Trimming pared 0 bases from V and 9 bases from J, leaving 9 bases between. There are 13 residues in the CDR3. CDR3 loop: CASSLDLGGEQFF. DNA for the CDR3: TGTGCCAGCAGCTTAGATCTGGGAGGTGAGCAGTTCTTC.

The rearrangement joins TRBV10-3 to TRBJ2-1; 14 bases fit TRBD2. The V and J ends lost 7 bases and 7 bases, in that order; junction bases with no gene match: 12. Germline CDR1 reads ENHRY; CDR2 reads SYGVKD. The length of the CDR3 is 17 residues. The CDR3 region is CAIMGGTGTSGSNEQFF. CDR3 in DNA: TGTGCCATCATGGGAGGAACCGGGACTAGCGGGAGTAATGAGCAGTTCTTC.

This clonotype has just a few counts. The rearrangement uses TRBV20-1 and TRBJ2-5; 8 bases agree with TRBD2. The CDR3 extends over 12 amino acids. CDR1 and CDR2 from the germline V gene are DFQATT and SNEGSKA (reference sequence). J was trimmed by 5 bases and V by 5 bases; bases with no gene match: 4. Here the CDR3 DNA reads TGCAGTGCTCGAGCGGGAGTGGAGACCCAGTACTTC. It specifies CSARAGVETQYF.

Regarding this clonotype: Since the CDR3 does not end with the conserved phenylalanine or tryptophan, this likely comes from a read error. No DNA is shown, since the ends of the CDR3 on it are uncertain; the CDR3 is the one TCRdb lists. The chain has TRBV11-1 and TRBJ2-5; the table assigns TRBD2, which was not confirmed against the DNA. CDR1 and CDR2 from the germline V gene are SGHAT and FQDESV (reference sequence). The CDR3 is 13 residues long, counting both termini. CDR3 amino acids: CASSLRPSEARFL.

The rearrangement links TRBV7-9 to TRBJ2-7; perhaps TRBD1 as D (6 bases). Germline V gene sequence: CDR1 SEHNR, CDR2 FQNEAQ (reference sequence). V was clipped by 7 bases and J by 3 bases, with 16 bases between them. This CDR3 contains 14 residues. CDR3 in DNA: TGTGCCAGCATACGGTCAGGGGAAAGCTACGAGCAGTACTTC. As protein: CASIRSGESYEQYF.

This clonotype was seen once. In nucleotides, the CDR3 is TGCAGTGCTAAAGACGGACAGCCTTACGGAAACACCATATATTTT. As protein: CSAKDGQPYGNTIYF. The rearrangement joins TRBV20-1 to TRBJ1-3; D may be TRBD1 (6 bases). The germline gives CDR1 DFQATT, CDR2 SNEGSKA (reference sequence). CDR3 length equals 15 residues. Between the trimmed V and J ends, which lost 4 bases and 4 bases, there was a span of 17 bases.

This clonotype was seen only once. V gene TRBV5-5 combines with J gene TRBJ2-3, with TRBD2 matching 8 bases. The germline V gene encodes CDR1 SGHKS and CDR2 YYEKEE (reference sequence). This CDR3 comprises 15 residues. V gave up 4 bases and J gave up 5 bases; unmatched junction bases: 9. CDR3 amino acids: CASSPIAGSRDTQYF. CDR3 nucleotides: TGTGCCAGCAGCCCAATAGCGGGAAGTCGAGATACGCAGTATTTT.

About this clonotype: A read error may explain this, as a much larger clone is one base away. The final CDR3 position lacks the conserved phenylalanine or tryptophan, pointing to a likely read error. V and J are TRBV19 and TRBJ2-6; 8 bases line up with TRBD1. CDR1 LNHDA and CDR2 SQIVND come from the germline V gene (reference sequence). Trimming at V came to 5 bases and at J to 0 bases, leaving 3 bases not matched to a gene. This CDR3 is 16 amino acids long. CDR3: CASSAGQASGANVLTS. CDR3 in DNA: TGTGCCAGTAGTGCGGGACAGGCCTCTGGGGCCAACGTCCTGACTTCC.

This clonotype was recorded a few times. The chain joins TRBV27 to TRBJ2-4; unclear D gene. The CDR3 loop spans 11 amino acids. Per germline, CDR1 MNHEY and CDR2 SMNVEV (reference sequence). The germline V and J ends were trimmed by 6 bases and 3 bases, with 3 bases remaining between them. The chain's CDR3 is CASSGKNIQYF. CDR3 sequence (DNA): TGTGCCAGCAGCGGCAAAAACATTCAGTACTTC.

The chain recombines TRBV20-1 with TRBJ1-5; D perhaps matches TRBD1 (5 bases). V lost 0 bases and J 0 bases, leaving 9 bases between the germline ends. The CDR3 loop spans 15 amino acids. The germline CDR1 and CDR2 sequences are DFQATT and SNEGSKA (reference sequence). The CDR3 protein is CSARDLRDSNQPQHF. The CDR3 DNA reads TGCAGTGCTAGAGATCTCAGGGATAGCAATCAGCCCCAGCATTTT.

The V and J genes are TRBV5-6 and TRBJ2-7; 12 nucleotides line up with TRBD1. CDR3 length: 15 amino acids. Looked up from germline, CDR1 is SGHDT and CDR2 is YYEEEE. V dropped 1 base and J dropped 5; count of bases not matched to a gene: 4. This chain's CDR3 is CASSLWGQGAHEQYF. The DNA of the CDR3 is TGTGCCAGCAGCTTGTGGGGACAGGGGGCTCACGAGCAGTACTTC.